This entry lists 16 T cell receptor beta chains sequenced from one sample in a study of T cells in Graves' hyperthyroidism and ophthalmopathy (dated by TCRdb to the late 2010s). The library relied on multiplex PCR. Sequencing was carried out with an Illumina HiSeq 2000. Amplification of TCR beta CDR3 regions was carried out from RNA transcripts. For the first round of RT-PCR on the TCR CDR3, the HTBI primer set was used together with the Qiagen OneStep RT-PCR kit. Using fastp trimming at Q25 and MiXCR clonotype assembly, TCRdb reanalyzed the public sequencing data and kept in-frame beta chains. Every distinct CDR3 protein forms one entry, paired with its most common genes and DNA. Within this sample are some 720,000 distinct CDR3 sequences, with about 17% of them counted one time only. Of the sample, around 8.1% falls within the top ten clones. The sample comprised blood. Receptors were obtained from a man younger than 30 with Graves' hyperthyroidism.

This clonotype was observed at least ten times. The chain carries TRBV15 and TRBJ2-5; D is perhaps TRBD1 (7 bases). Between the trimmed V and J ends, which lost 4 bases and 5 bases, there was a span of 14 bases. This CDR3 is built from 14 residues. CDR1 LNHNV and CDR2 YYDKDF come from the germline V gene (reference sequence). DNA for the CDR3: TGTGCCACCAGCAACAGGGGAGGCGGGGAGACCCAGTACTTC. It encodes CATSNRGGGETQYF.

The rearrangement uses TRBV18 and TRBJ2-7; D is unclear. V was trimmed by 2 bases and J by 2 bases, leaving 10 bases between them. This CDR3 comprises 14 residues. Germline lookup yields CDR1 KGHSH and CDR2 LQKENI. In DNA, the CDR3 is TGTGCCAGCTCACCAGGGCCTGCCCCCTACGAGCAGTACTTC. This sequence encodes CASSPGPAPYEQYF.

This clonotype occurred a few times. This chain connects TRBV9 to TRBJ2-7; D is perhaps TRBD1 (6 bases). Germline assignment: CDR1 SGDLS and CDR2 YYNGEE. V gave up 4 bases and J gave up 2 bases, with 22 bases separating them. The CDR3 is 17 residues long. The CDR3 loop is CASSPTSNRVLPYEQYF. Written as DNA, the CDR3 is TGTGCCAGCAGCCCGACGTCGAACAGGGTTCTCCCCTACGAGCAGTACTTC.

This CDR3 reads CASSRTLPRDRGSQPQHF. The CDR3, as DNA: TGTGCCAGCAGCCGAACCCTCCCCCGGGACAGGGGGTCCCAGCCCCAGCATTTT. The V gene is TRBV6-2 or TRBV6-3, the J gene TRBJ1-5, with 11 bases matching TRBD1. The V and J ends lost 6 bases and 7 bases, in that order; junction bases with no gene match: 17. Germline-derived CDR1 and CDR2 are MNHEY and SVGEGT. This CDR3 region has 18 residues.

In its sample, this clonotype was seen many times. The CDR3 is CASMDSEYTDTQYF. In DNA form, the CDR3 reads TGTGCCAGCATGGACAGCGAATACACAGATACGCAGTATTTT. The gene calls are TRBV2 and TRBJ2-3; tentatively, D is TRBD1 (6 bases). This CDR3 is 14 amino acids long. Germline CDR1 and CDR2: SNHLY and FYNNEI. The germline V and J ends were trimmed by 7 bases and 2 bases, with 13 bases remaining between them.

V usage is TRBV7-7 and J usage is TRBJ2-5, with D possibly being TRBD1 (5 bases). With 4 bases removed from V and 4 bases from J, the gap between germline ends came to 10 bases. Germline V gene data show CDR1 as SSHAT and CDR2 as FNYEAQ (reference sequence). The CDR3 is 13 residues long. CDR3 region: CASSSIQAETQYF. Written as DNA, the CDR3 is TGTGCCAGCAGCTCAATACAGGCAGAGACCCAGTACTTC.

In its sample, this clonotype was seen a few times. The chain carries TRBV9 and TRBJ2-1; 10 nucleotides align to TRBD2. This CDR3 region has 18 residues. The ends lost 2 bases at V and 4 bases at J; junction bases unmatched: 12. From germline, CDR1 is SGDLS and CDR2 YYNGEE. The CDR3 is CASSVGARGLAPYNEQFF. The CDR3 bases are TGTGCCAGCAGCGTGGGGGCCCGGGGACTAGCGCCTTACAATGAGCAGTTCTTC.

In nucleotides, the CDR3 is TGCGCCAGCAGCCAAGGGGTGAGACAGGGGGCGAGTCAGCCCCAGCATTTT. It codes for CASSQGVRQGASQPQHF. This rearrangement joins TRBV4-1 to TRBJ1-5; TRBD1 agrees at 10 bases. The CDR3 length is 17 residues. V lost 1 base and J lost 6; bases outside the gene matches: 9. Germline assignment: CDR1 MGHRA and CDR2 YSYEKL.

The chain joins TRBV28 to TRBJ2-4; D is perhaps TRBD2 (6 bases). Trimming removed 5 bases at V and 0 bases at J, with 11 bases between. The CDR3 has 15 residues. The V gene's germline CDR1 is MDHEN and CDR2 SYDVKM. CDR3 DNA: TGTGCCAGCAGTACACCGGGACTAGCCAAAAACATTCAGTACTTC. Its protein is CASSTPGLAKNIQYF.

This clonotype was detected only a few times. The chain is built from TRBV19 and TRBJ2-7; D is unresolved. The CDR3 has 13 amino acids. V lost 4 bases, J lost 5 bases, and 12 bases lay in between. Looked up from germline, CDR1 is LNHDA and CDR2 is SQIVND (reference sequence). DNA of the CDR3: TGTGCCAGTAGTAGGCGCGGCGGACACGAGCAGTACTTC. As protein: CASSRRGGHEQYF.

This clonotype has only a few counts. J is TRBJ1-5 and V is TRBV4-1; D possibly corresponds to TRBD1 (6 bases). This CDR3 has 15 residues. Germline lookup yields CDR1 MGHRA and CDR2 YSYEKL. Trimming took off 1 base at V and 1 base at J, with 8 bases between the two ends. The CDR3 protein is CASSQVDRSNQPQHF. The CDR3, as DNA: TGCGCCAGCAGCCAAGTCGACAGGAGCAATCAGCCCCAGCATTTT.

CDR3 nucleotides: TGCGCCAGCAGCTTGGGATCGGTGGGAGGGCCCGGGGACCCCCTTTACAATGAGCAGTTCTTC. Amino acids: CASSLGSVGGPGDPLYNEQFF. The chain couples TRBV5-1 to TRBJ2-1, with 7 bases lining up with TRBD2. This CDR3 region has 21 residues. Germline CDR1 SGHRS, CDR2 YFSETQ. V trimming: 0 bases; J trimming: 4 bases; junction bases outside the gene matches: 22.

This clonotype was picked up many times. This rearrangement joins TRBV2 to TRBJ2-1; weak D call: TRBD2 (6 bases). The CDR3 has 13 residues. Germline CDR1 reads SNHLY; CDR2 reads FYNNEI. V was shortened by 10 bases and J by 7 bases, with 17 bases between the two germline ends. CDR3 bases: TGTGCCACCAAGAGAGGCGGGAATAATGAGCAGTTCTTC. Translating gives CATKRGGNNEQFF.

This clonotype has at least ten counts. This chain links TRBV20-1 with TRBJ2-7; D unclear. Deletions cut 1 base from V and 7 bases from J, with 17 bases between. From germline, CDR1 is DFQATT and CDR2 SNEGSKA (reference sequence). The CDR3 is 14 amino acids. CDR3 residues: CSARVTRSAEEQYF. DNA for the CDR3: TGCAGTGCTAGAGTTACTCGTTCTGCGGAAGAGCAGTACTTC.

Ten or more counts support this clonotype. The rearrangement uses TRBV3-1 and TRBJ2-1, with D tentatively TRBD2 (6 bases). Germline V lookup: CDR1 LGHDT, CDR2 YNNKEL (reference sequence). CDR3 length: 15 amino acids. V lost 1 base and J 4 bases, leaving 11 bases between the germline ends. The CDR3 sequence is CASSQGGVIYNEQFF. The CDR3 bases are TGTGCCAGCAGCCAAGGGGGGGTCATATACAATGAGCAGTTCTTC.

This clonotype was detected a few times. The chain is built from TRBV2 and TRBJ2-1; 13 bases match TRBD2. Trimming cost V 4 bases and J 6 bases; bases outside gene matches: 3. Germline V gene sequence: CDR1 SNHLY, CDR2 FYNNEI. This CDR3 comprises 15 residues. CDR3 residues: CASSGGLAGTNEQFF. The CDR3 DNA is TGTGCCAGCAGTGGGGGACTAGCGGGAACCAATGAGCAGTTCTTC.